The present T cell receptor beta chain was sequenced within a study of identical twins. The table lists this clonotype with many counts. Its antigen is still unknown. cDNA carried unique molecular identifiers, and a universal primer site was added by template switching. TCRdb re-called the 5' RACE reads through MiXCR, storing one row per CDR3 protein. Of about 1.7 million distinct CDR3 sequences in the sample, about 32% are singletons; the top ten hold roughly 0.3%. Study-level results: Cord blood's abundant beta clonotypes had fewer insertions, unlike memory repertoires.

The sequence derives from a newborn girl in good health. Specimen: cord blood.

The CDR3 region has the DNA TGTGCCAGCAGTCCAGGGACTAGCGGGAGAGGGTACAATGAGCAGTTCTTC. Encoded protein: CASSPGTSGRGYNEQFF. This rearrangement joins TRBV28 to TRBJ2-1; TRBD2 matches at 14 bases. The germline V gene has CDR1 MDHEN and CDR2 SYDVKM. The CDR3 length is 17 residues. The junction had 7 bases not matched to a gene; V was cut back by 5 bases and J by 4 bases.